This is a list of T cell receptor beta chains from one sample in a study of OX40 agonist ivuxolimab in advanced cancers. Only in-frame clones appear in the TCRdb table, and some are missing; sequencing was by immunoSEQ multiplex PCR. The table shows about 58,000 clones, with approximately 82% occurring only once. The sequencing used CD4+ or CD8+ T cells sorted from blood, collected in a trial of the OX40 agonist ivuxolimab. These receptors all stem from an adult with an advanced solid tumor such as melanoma, head and neck, liver or kidney cancer. Both conserved end residues are part of each CDR3. The order of the fields is V gene, D gene, J gene, clone size, CDR3 DNA, CDR3 protein. A D gene is named only where the DNA matches it firmly. Size is omitted from some rows. Given values are once, few, many or a class for expanded clones.

v_gene: TRBV5-6; d_gene: NA; j_gene: TRBJ1-1; abundance: NA; CDR3nt: TGTGCCAGCAGCTTCGGACAGTCGAACACTGAAGCTTTCTTT; CDR3aa: CASSFGQSNTEAFF
v_gene: TRBV6-1; d_gene: TRBD2; j_gene: TRBJ2-7; abundance: NA; CDR3nt: TGTGCCAGCTCCCCCGAAGCGGGGGGGGTTTACGAGCAGTACTTC; CDR3aa: CASSPEAGGVYEQYF
v_gene: TRBV6-5; d_gene: NA; j_gene: TRBJ2-3; abundance: NA; CDR3nt: TGTGCCAGCAGTTACGACAGGACAGATACGCAGTATTTT; CDR3aa: CASSYDRTDTQYF
v_gene: TRBV6-6; d_gene: NA; j_gene: TRBJ2-3; abundance: NA; CDR3nt: TGTGCCAGTCAGGACGGCGCGGGATCTAGCACAGATACGCAGTATTTT; CDR3aa: CASQDGAGSSTDTQYF
v_gene: TRBV11-2; d_gene: NA; j_gene: TRBJ2-3; abundance: NA; CDR3nt: TGTGCCAGCAGCTTAGACCAACAGGGAGCGCAGTATTTT; CDR3aa: CASSLDQQGAQYF
v_gene: TRBV11-2; d_gene: TRBD2; j_gene: TRBJ2-5; abundance: few; CDR3nt: TGTGCCAGCAGCTCCTTAGCGGGGGGGCAGGAGACCCAGTACTTC; CDR3aa: CASSSLAGGQETQYF
v_gene: TRBV5-6; d_gene: NA; j_gene: TRBJ1-1; abundance: NA; CDR3nt: TGTGCCAGCAGCTTGGGCCGTCTCACTGAAGCTTTCTTT; CDR3aa: CASSLGRLTEAFF
v_gene: TRBV28; d_gene: NA; j_gene: TRBJ2-5; abundance: once; CDR3nt: TGTGCCAGCAGTCGTCTAGTGACCCAGTACTTC; CDR3aa: CASSRLVTQYF
v_gene: TRBV6-1; d_gene: NA; j_gene: TRBJ2-7; abundance: NA; CDR3nt: TGTGCCAGCAGTAAAGCCGGGGATGGTGGCTCCTACGAGCAGTACTTC; CDR3aa: CASSKAGDGGSYEQYF
v_gene: TRBV19; d_gene: NA; j_gene: TRBJ2-1; abundance: NA; CDR3nt: TGTGCCAGTAGTGACGGGAGCTACAATGAGCAGTTCTTC; CDR3aa: CASSDGSYNEQFF
v_gene: TRBV18; d_gene: TRBD1; j_gene: TRBJ1-6; abundance: NA; CDR3nt: TGTGCCAGCTCACCACGAGGGGGAGGACAGGGAGGCTCACCCCTCCACTTT; CDR3aa: CASSPRGGGQGGSPLHF
v_gene: TRBV7-2; d_gene: NA; j_gene: TRBJ2-3; abundance: NA; CDR3nt: TGTGCCAGCAGCTTAGCGGGGGGGCCCCGCACAGATACGCAGTATTTT; CDR3aa: CASSLAGGPRTDTQYF
v_gene: TRBV7-2; d_gene: TRBD2; j_gene: TRBJ2-7; abundance: few; CDR3nt: TGTGCCAGCAGCGCCGGACTAGCGCGGGAGCAGTACTTC; CDR3aa: CASSAGLAREQYF
v_gene: TRBV7-3; d_gene: NA; j_gene: TRBJ2-2; abundance: NA; CDR3nt: TGTGCCAGCAGCTTAAAACAGGGCGGCACCGGGGAGCTGTTTTTT; CDR3aa: CASSLKQGGTGELFF
v_gene: TRBV10-2; d_gene: NA; j_gene: TRBJ1-3; abundance: NA; CDR3nt: TGCGCCAGCAGTGAGAGCGGGGGACTAACTGGAAACACCATATATTTT; CDR3aa: CASSESGGLTGNTIYF
v_gene: TRBV7-8; d_gene: NA; j_gene: TRBJ1-5; abundance: NA; CDR3nt: TGTGCCAGCAGCTTAGGGTCGCCTGGTAGCAATCAGCCCCAGCATTTT; CDR3aa: CASSLGSPGSNQPQHF
v_gene: TRBV13; d_gene: TRBD1; j_gene: TRBJ2-7; abundance: NA; CDR3nt: TGTGCCAGCAGCGCTAGGGACAGCGACGAGCAGTACTTC; CDR3aa: CASSARDSDEQYF
v_gene: TRBV19; d_gene: NA; j_gene: TRBJ1-2; abundance: NA; CDR3nt: TGTGCCAGTAGTATGCCTTTCGGGAAACAGCTCCGAGACTATGGCTACACCTTC; CDR3aa: CASSMPFGKQLRDYGYTF
v_gene: TRBV10-3; d_gene: NA; j_gene: TRBJ2-1; abundance: few; CDR3nt: TGTGCCATCGCCTACAGGGACAATGAGCAGTTCTTC; CDR3aa: CAIAYRDNEQFF
v_gene: TRBV27; d_gene: TRBD2; j_gene: TRBJ2-2; abundance: once; CDR3nt: TGTGCCAGCAAGGTCCCCGGGGGGGGAGCCGGGGAGCTGTTTTTT; CDR3aa: CASKVPGGGAGELFF
v_gene: TRBV15; d_gene: NA; j_gene: TRBJ1-1; abundance: NA; CDR3nt: TGTGCCACCAGCAACCGGAACACTGAAGCTTTCTTT; CDR3aa: CATSNRNTEAFF
v_gene: TRBV7-2; d_gene: TRBD1; j_gene: TRBJ2-1; abundance: NA; CDR3nt: TGTGCCAGCAGCCCCGGGACAGGGGGCGAAATCGGGGAGTTCTTC; CDR3aa: CASSPGTGGEIGEFF
v_gene: TRBV5-6; d_gene: NA; j_gene: TRBJ1-2; abundance: NA; CDR3nt: TGTGCCAGCAGCTTGAAGGGGTATGGCTACACCTTC; CDR3aa: CASSLKGYGYTF
v_gene: TRBV4-1; d_gene: NA; j_gene: TRBJ2-1; abundance: NA; CDR3nt: TGCGCCAGCAGCCAAGCCGGGGGAGTAAGGGAGCAGTTCTTC; CDR3aa: CASSQAGGVREQFF
v_gene: TRBV7-9; d_gene: NA; j_gene: TRBJ1-2; abundance: NA; CDR3nt: TGTGCCAGCAGCTTAGTAGGATTGGAGTCTGGCTACACCTTC; CDR3aa: CASSLVGLESGYTF
v_gene: TRBV5-4; d_gene: NA; j_gene: TRBJ1-4; abundance: NA; CDR3nt: TGTGCCAGCAAACTACAGTCTAATGAAAAACTGTTTTTT; CDR3aa: CASKLQSNEKLFF
v_gene: TRBV6-5; d_gene: NA; j_gene: TRBJ2-7; abundance: NA; CDR3nt: TGTGCCAGCAGCAAGGACAGCTACTCCTCCTACGAGCAGTACTTC; CDR3aa: CASSKDSYSSYEQYF
v_gene: TRBV28; d_gene: NA; j_gene: TRBJ1-5; abundance: NA; CDR3nt: TGTGCCAGCAGTTTGTTGTTATCAGGGGGCAATCAGCCCCAGCATTTT; CDR3aa: CASSLLLSGGNQPQHF
v_gene: TRBV6-1; d_gene: TRBD1; j_gene: TRBJ1-6; abundance: NA; CDR3nt: TGTGCCAGCGCCGTACAAGGGACAGGGAATTCACCCCTCCACTTT; CDR3aa: CASAVQGTGNSPLHF
v_gene: TRBV4-1; d_gene: NA; j_gene: TRBJ2-3; abundance: many; CDR3nt: TGCGCCAGCAGCCAAGTCCTCCAAGAACGAGATACGCAGTATTTT; CDR3aa: CASSQVLQERDTQYF
v_gene: TRBV27; d_gene: NA; j_gene: TRBJ2-3; abundance: NA; CDR3nt: TGTGCCAGCAGTTTAGAATTCCGGGTAGCCACAGATACGCAGTATTTT; CDR3aa: CASSLEFRVATDTQYF
v_gene: TRBV19; d_gene: NA; j_gene: TRBJ1-3; abundance: NA; CDR3nt: TGTGCCAGCCGCCGAGTCGGCTCTGGAAACACCATATATTTT; CDR3aa: CASRRVGSGNTIYF
v_gene: TRBV7-3; d_gene: NA; j_gene: TRBJ2-1; abundance: NA; CDR3nt: TGTGCCAGCAGCTTAAAACCCCCGACAGTCCCCTCCTACAATGAGCAGTTCTTC; CDR3aa: CASSLKPPTVPSYNEQFF
v_gene: TRBV2; d_gene: NA; j_gene: TRBJ1-3; abundance: NA; CDR3nt: TGTGCCAGCATTCGGGACTCTGGAAACACCATATATTTT; CDR3aa: CASIRDSGNTIYF
v_gene: TRBV29-1; d_gene: NA; j_gene: TRBJ2-2; abundance: NA; CDR3nt: TGCAGCGTTGGAACTGGGAGATGGGGCGGGGAGCTGTTTTTT; CDR3aa: CSVGTGRWGGELFF
v_gene: TRBV19; d_gene: NA; j_gene: TRBJ1-5; abundance: once; CDR3nt: TGTGCCAGTAGTATAGGGACAGCGAATCAGCCCCAGCATTTT; CDR3aa: CASSIGTANQPQHF
v_gene: TRBV19; d_gene: TRBD2; j_gene: TRBJ2-5; abundance: NA; CDR3nt: TGTGCCAGTAGTTCCCGAGTAGCGGGGATTCAAGAGACCCAGTACTTC; CDR3aa: CASSSRVAGIQETQYF
v_gene: TRBV18; d_gene: NA; j_gene: TRBJ1-5; abundance: NA; CDR3nt: TGTGCCAGCTCACCACCGTTCCCGGCAAGTAATCAGCCCCAGCATTTT; CDR3aa: CASSPPFPASNQPQHF
v_gene: TRBV18; d_gene: TRBD1; j_gene: TRBJ1-1; abundance: few; CDR3nt: TGTGCCAGCTCACCGAGGACAGGGGCGACGAACACTGAAGCTTTCTTT; CDR3aa: CASSPRTGATNTEAFF
v_gene: TRBV6-5; d_gene: TRBD1; j_gene: TRBJ1-5; abundance: NA; CDR3nt: TGTGCCAGCAGTAACCGACAGGGGGCTCAGCCCCAGCATTTT; CDR3aa: CASSNRQGAQPQHF
v_gene: TRBV5-1; d_gene: NA; j_gene: TRBJ1-2; abundance: NA; CDR3nt: TGCGCCAGCAGCTTGGGGGGCGGACAGAACTATGGCTACACCTTC; CDR3aa: CASSLGGGQNYGYTF